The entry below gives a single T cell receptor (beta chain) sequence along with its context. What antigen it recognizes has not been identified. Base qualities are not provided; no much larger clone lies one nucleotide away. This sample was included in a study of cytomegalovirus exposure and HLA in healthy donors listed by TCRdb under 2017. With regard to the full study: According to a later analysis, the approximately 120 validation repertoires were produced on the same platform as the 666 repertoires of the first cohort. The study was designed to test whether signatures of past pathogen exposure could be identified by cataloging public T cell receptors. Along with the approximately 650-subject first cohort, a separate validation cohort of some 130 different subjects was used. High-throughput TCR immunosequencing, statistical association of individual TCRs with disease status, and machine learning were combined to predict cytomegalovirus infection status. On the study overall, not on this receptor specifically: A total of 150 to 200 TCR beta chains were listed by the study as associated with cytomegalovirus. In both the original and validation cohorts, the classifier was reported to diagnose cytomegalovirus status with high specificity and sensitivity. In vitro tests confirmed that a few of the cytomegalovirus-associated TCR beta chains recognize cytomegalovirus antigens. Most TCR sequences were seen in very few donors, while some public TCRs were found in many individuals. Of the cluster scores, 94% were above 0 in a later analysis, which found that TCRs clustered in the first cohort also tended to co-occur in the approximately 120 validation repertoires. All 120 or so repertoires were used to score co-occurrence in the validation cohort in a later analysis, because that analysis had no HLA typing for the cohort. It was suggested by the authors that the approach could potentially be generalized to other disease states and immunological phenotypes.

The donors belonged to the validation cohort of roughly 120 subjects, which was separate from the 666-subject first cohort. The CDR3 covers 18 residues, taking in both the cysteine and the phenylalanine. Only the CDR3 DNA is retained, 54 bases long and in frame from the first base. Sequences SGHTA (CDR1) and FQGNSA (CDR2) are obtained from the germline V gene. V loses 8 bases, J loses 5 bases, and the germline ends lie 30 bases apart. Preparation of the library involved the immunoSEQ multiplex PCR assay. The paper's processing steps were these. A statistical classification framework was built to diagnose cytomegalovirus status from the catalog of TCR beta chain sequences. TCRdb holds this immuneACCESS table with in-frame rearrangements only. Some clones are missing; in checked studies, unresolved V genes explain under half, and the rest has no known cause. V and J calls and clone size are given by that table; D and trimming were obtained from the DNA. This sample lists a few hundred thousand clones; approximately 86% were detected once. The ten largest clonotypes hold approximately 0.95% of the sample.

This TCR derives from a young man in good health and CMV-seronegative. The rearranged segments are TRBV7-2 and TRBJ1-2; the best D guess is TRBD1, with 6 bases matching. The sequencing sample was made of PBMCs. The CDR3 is CASGPGRGGPNLQYGYTF. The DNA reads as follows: TGTGCCAGCGGTCCAGGAAGGGGGGGACCGAACCTTCAGTATGGCTACACCTTC.